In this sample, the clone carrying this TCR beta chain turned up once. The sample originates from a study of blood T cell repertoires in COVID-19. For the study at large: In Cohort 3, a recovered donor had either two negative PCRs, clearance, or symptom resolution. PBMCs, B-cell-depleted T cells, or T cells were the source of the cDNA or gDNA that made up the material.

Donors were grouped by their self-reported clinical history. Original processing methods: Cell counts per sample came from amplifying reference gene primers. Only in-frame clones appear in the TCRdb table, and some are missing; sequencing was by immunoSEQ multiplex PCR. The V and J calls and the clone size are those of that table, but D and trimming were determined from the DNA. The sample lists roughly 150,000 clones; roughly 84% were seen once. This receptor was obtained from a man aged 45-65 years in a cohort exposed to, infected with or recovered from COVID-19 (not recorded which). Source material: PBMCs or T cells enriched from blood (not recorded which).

The chain's CDR3 is CASSVASGGSGGYTDTQYF. CDR3 sequence (DNA): TGTGCCAGCAGTGTAGCCTCGGGGGGTAGCGGGGGATACACAGATACGCAGTATTTT. The chain uses TRBV6-1 and TRBJ2-3; 9 nucleotides line up with TRBD2. The CDR3 is made up of 19 amino acids. V shed 4 bases, J shed 2 bases, and the junction held 16 bases outside the gene matches. CDR1 MNHNS and CDR2 SASEGT come from the germline V gene.